This T cell receptor (beta chain) is from a study of CD8 T cells in ankylosing spondylitis. Study findings and constraints: For ankylosing spondylitis blood, a TCR beta motif of about eight highly homologous variants appeared characteristic. Reports say disease-linked clones showed up significantly more in matched ankylosing spondylitis synovial fluid. Certain motif variants had earlier appeared in reactive arthritis synovial fluid and blood.

CDR1 is DFQATT and CDR2 is SNEGSKA in the germline V gene (reference sequence). V was shortened by 6 bases and J by 0 bases, with 6 bases between the two germline ends. The CDR3 runs to 11 residues. Quantitative 5'-RACE with molecular barcodes was used to make the TCR beta libraries. Each CDR3 protein gets one entry after TCRdb re-called the 5' RACE reads with MiXCR. The sample lists about 140,000 distinct CDR3 sequences; approximately 7.3% were seen once. This clonotype was picked up many times. Its antigen is undetermined. The chain has TRBV20-1 and TRBJ2-7, with a tentative D call TRBD2 (6 bases). The source of this sequence is a female donor with ankylosing spondylitis or in good health (not recorded which). The sequenced sample was blood, either unsorted or a sorted T cell fraction (not recorded which). Here the CDR3 DNA reads TGCAGTGCGGGGGGCTCCTACGAGCAGTACTTC. Protein sequence: CSAGGSYEQYF.